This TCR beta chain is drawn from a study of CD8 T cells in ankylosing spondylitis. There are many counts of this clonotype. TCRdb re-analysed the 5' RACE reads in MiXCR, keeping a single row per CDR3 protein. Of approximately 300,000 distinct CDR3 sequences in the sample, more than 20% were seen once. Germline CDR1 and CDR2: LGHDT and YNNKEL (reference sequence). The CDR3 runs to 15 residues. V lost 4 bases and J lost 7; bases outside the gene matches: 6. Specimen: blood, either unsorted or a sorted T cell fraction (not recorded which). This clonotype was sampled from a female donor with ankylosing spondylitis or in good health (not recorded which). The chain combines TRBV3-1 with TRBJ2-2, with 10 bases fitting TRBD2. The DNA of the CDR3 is TGTGCCAGCAGCCCCAGGACTAGCGGAGTCGGGGAGCTGTTTTTT. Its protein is CASSPRTSGVGELFF.